This T cell receptor (beta chain) was recovered during a study of T-cell memory formation after mild COVID-19. Background on the study: Each donor largely had its own TCR clusters.

cDNA libraries for TCR alpha and TCR beta, carrying sample barcodes and UMIs, came from 5'RACE with constant-segment primers. MiXCR was run by TCRdb on the 5' RACE reads, yielding one entry per CDR3 protein. The sample gives under 600,000 distinct CDR3 sequences, roughly a fifth of which show up once; around 7.7% is in the top ten. Findings and limits, study-wide: Mainly CM and EM harbored the contracting CD4+ clones; mainly EMRA harbored the CD8+ ones.

Details on this clonotype: As yet, its antigen is unknown.

The sequenced sample consisted of PBMCs or a T cell subset sorted from them (not recorded which). The sequence was obtained from an adult woman who had mild COVID-19 (a few samples of this study predate the infection). Cell type and time point are not known.

The CDR3 loop is CATREGRNQPQHF. The CDR3 nucleotides read TGTGCCACCAGGGAAGGGAGGAATCAGCCCCAGCATTTT. The rearrangement links TRBV24-1 to TRBJ1-5; unclear D gene. Germline loops: CDR1 KGHDR, CDR2 SFDVKD. This CDR3 comprises 13 residues. Deletions cut 7 bases from V and 4 bases from J, with 10 bases between.